Each of the 6 T cell receptor beta chains below was sequenced from the same sample in a study of spatial heterogeneity in lung cancer. Overall study findings and caveats: Mutation tallies in tumors tracked expanded intratumoral alpha and beta TCR counts.

The antigens of these receptors remain unknown. Time point reported: sample taken at primary tumor resection. TCRdb processed the 5' RACE reads anew with MiXCR; each CDR3 protein has one entry. Among 1,000 to 1,500 distinct CDR3 sequences listed, roughly a tenth were seen once. The source was lung tumor tissue, collected at surgery. The origin of the receptors is a male donor with early-stage non-small cell lung cancer.

This clonotype is categorized as medium-sized. The chain uses TRBV10-2 and TRBJ1-3; no clear D gene. The CDR3 totals 16 residues. Per the germline V gene, CDR1 is WSHSY and CDR2 is SAAADI. With 0 bases removed from V and 0 bases from J, the gap between germline ends came to 9 bases. The CDR3 bases are TGCGCCAGCAGTGAGTCGCCCGGACGCTCTGGAAACACCATATATTTT. This translates into CASSESPGRSGNTIYF.

By share, this clonotype ranks as medium-sized. One junction end does not reproduce the germline sequence, and a read error may be involved. V and J are TRBV7-2 and TRBJ2-5; 11 bases match TRBD2. The CDR3 is made up of 14 amino acids. Germline CDR1 is SGHTA and CDR2 is FQGNSA. Here the CDR3 DNA reads TGTGCCAGCAGTTTAGCGGGAGGGCAAGAGACCCAGTACTTC. Its translation: CASSLAGGQETQYF.

In its sample, this clonotype is medium-sized (0.01 to 0.1%). The chain employs TRBV4-1 and TRBJ2-7; 12 nucleotides match TRBD2. The CDR3 loop spans 18 amino acids. The trim removed 0 bases at V and 4 bases at J, leaving 10 bases unmatched. Germline V CDR1 and CDR2: MGHRA, YSYEKL. This chain's CDR3 is CASSQDRLTSGSRYEQYF. In DNA form, the CDR3 reads TGCGCCAGCAGCCAAGATCGCCTGACTAGCGGGAGTCGGTACGAGCAGTACTTC.

This clonotype is categorized as medium-sized (0.01 to 0.1%). V is TRBV15 and J is TRBJ1-2; possibly TRBD1 for D (5 bases). The length of the CDR3 is 13 residues. Germline CDR1 reads LNHNV; CDR2 reads YYDKDF (reference sequence). Trimming took 0 bases from V and 6 from J, leaving 8 bases between them. The CDR3: CATSRDFRDGYTF. CDR3 DNA sequence: TGTGCCACCAGCAGAGATTTCAGGGATGGCTACACCTTC.

This clonotype is large. The chain is built from TRBV28 and TRBJ2-1, with D unclear. The V end lost 3 bases, the J end lost 8 bases, and 5 bases lay between the germline ends. This CDR3 spans 11 amino acids. Germline V gene sequence: CDR1 MDHEN, CDR2 SYDVKM. The CDR3 sequence is CASSFPDEQFF. DNA for the CDR3: TGTGCCAGCAGTTTCCCGGATGAGCAGTTCTTC. Full variable domain (outside the CDR3, taken from reference TRBV28 and TRBJ2-1): DVKVTQSSRYLVKRTGEKVFLECVQDMDHENMFWYRQDPGLGLRLIYFSYDVKMKEKGDIPEGYSVSREKKERFSLILESASTNQTSMYLCASSFPDEQFFGPGTRLTVL.

This clonotype rates as medium-sized (0.01 to 0.1%). J is TRBJ2-2 and V is TRBV10-3, with TRBD2 matching 10 bases. V lost 2 bases and J lost 4; bases outside the gene matches: 7. Germline CDR1 reads ENHRY; CDR2 reads SYGVKD. CDR3 length equals 17 residues. DNA for the CDR3: TGTGCCATCAGTGAGGATCTAGCGGGAGTTTCCACCGGGGAGCTGTTTTTT. It specifies CAISEDLAGVSTGELFF.